The 7 T cell receptor beta chains listed next were all sequenced from one sample in a study of blood T cell repertoires in COVID-19 (dated by TCRdb to 2018 to 2020). The library was obtained by the immunoSEQ multiplex PCR assay. TCRdb holds this immuneACCESS table with in-frame rearrangements only. Some clones are missing; in checked studies, unresolved V genes explain under half, and the rest has no known cause. Here the sample has about 59,000 clones; approximately 92% occur a single time. The ten largest clonotypes hold about a sixth of the sample. The sequenced sample was peripheral blood. These receptor sequences come from an older man with acute or convalescent COVID-19.

This chain connects TRBV7-2 to TRBJ2-1; TRBD1 might be the D (5 bases). In germline, CDR1 is SGHTA, CDR2 FQGNSA. V was pared by 0 bases and J by 3 bases, with 6 bases between. CDR3 length: 14 amino acids. DNA for the CDR3: TGTGCCAGCAGCTTAGCGACAGACTACAATGAGCAGTTCTTC. Translating it yields CASSLATDYNEQFF. The full variable domain, with the rest looked up from reference TRBV7-2 and TRBJ2-1, is GAGVSQSPSNKVTEKGKDVELRCDPISGHTALYWYRQSLGQGLEFLIYFQGNSAPDKSGLPSDRFSAERTGGSVSTLTIQRTQQEDSAVYLCASSLATDYNEQFFGPGTRLTVL.

This clone was seen only once. The chain's CDR3 is CASSPGQGASPLHF. The CDR3 region has the DNA TGTGCCAGTAGTCCGGGACAGGGGGCCTCACCCCTCCACTTT. V and J are TRBV19 and TRBJ1-6; 12 bases are a match to TRBD1. V shed 5 bases and J 10 bases; nucleotides not matched to a gene: 3. This CDR3 region has 14 residues. Per germline, CDR1 LNHDA and CDR2 SQIVND (reference sequence). Supplemented by reference TRBV19 and TRBJ1-6, the full variable domain reads DGGITQSPKYLFRKEGQNVTLSCEQNLNHDAMYWYRQDPGQGLRLIYYSQIVNDFQKGDIAEGYSVSREKKESFPLTVTSAQKNPTAFYLCASSPGQGASPLHFGNGTRLTVT.

The chain links TRBV10-3 to TRBJ1-4; 9 bases match TRBD1. Germline CDR1 is ENHRY and CDR2 is SYGVKD. V lost 5 bases to trimming and J lost 2 bases; unmatched junction nucleotides: 3. The CDR3 totals 15 residues. The CDR3 region is CAISPTGGTNEKLFF. The CDR3 DNA reads as TGTGCCATCAGTCCTACAGGGGGCACTAATGAAAAACTGTTTTTT.

The rearrangement joins TRBV5-1 to TRBJ1-2; TRBD1 matches at 11 bases. The CDR3 is made up of 15 amino acids. CDR1 and CDR2 from the germline V gene are SGHRS and YFSETQ. V shed 4 bases and J 5 bases; nucleotides not matched to a gene: 7. The CDR3 nucleotides are TGCGCCAGCAGCCCCAGGACAGGGGGCGTTTATGGCTACACCTTC. It encodes CASSPRTGGVYGYTF.

The rearrangement joins TRBV6-5 to TRBJ1-5; 8 positions agree with TRBD1. Germline assignment: CDR1 MNHEY and CDR2 SVGAGI. This CDR3 is 14 amino acids long. The trim removed 6 bases at V and 3 bases at J, leaving 4 bases unmatched. The CDR3 reads CASSTGGPNQPQHF. In DNA form, the CDR3 reads TGTGCCAGCAGCACAGGGGGACCCAATCAGCCCCAGCATTTT.

The sample holds a few counts of this clone. The chain carries TRBV5-1 and TRBJ2-3; TRBD1 aligns across 9 bases. This CDR3 region has 15 residues. Per germline, CDR1 SGHRS and CDR2 YFSETQ. The J segment lost 4 bases and the V segment lost 4 bases, leaving 7 bases of the junction unmatched. The CDR3 DNA reads as TGCGCCAGCAGCACGGACAGGGGAGCCTCAGATACGCAGTATTTT. This gives the protein CASSTDRGASDTQYF.

The chain links TRBV30 to TRBJ1-2; 9 nucleotides align to TRBD1. Per germline, CDR1 GTSNPN and CDR2 SVGIG (reference sequence). The CDR3 totals 14 residues. The J segment lost 5 bases and the V segment lost 4 bases, leaving 8 bases of the junction unmatched. The CDR3 here is CAWKPRDRDYGYTF. The CDR3 DNA reads as TGTGCCTGGAAACCCCGGGACAGGGATTATGGCTACACCTTC. Full variable domain (missing parts from reference TRBV30 and TRBJ1-2): SQTIHQWPATLVQPVGSPLSLECTVEGTSNPNLYWYRQAAGRGLQLLFYSVGIGQISSEVPQNLSASRPQDRQFILSSKKLLLSDSGFYLCAWKPRDRDYGYTFGSGTRLTVV.